This T cell receptor beta chain is drawn from a study of regulatory T cells in long-lasting Graves disease. Background on the study: Persistence in Graves' disease required over 5 years of antithyroid drugs plus positive TSH receptor antibodies.

As for time point: persistent/refractory GD, antithyroid drugs over 5 years with positive TRAb. Making the TCR library involved RNA that had been extracted from PBMCs. The authors built TCR beta libraries using iRepertoire HTBI primers and Arm-PCR of CDR3 regions. TCRdb processed the multiplex PCR reads anew with MiXCR; each CDR3 protein has one entry. The sample consists of 420,000 or so distinct CDR3 sequences, less than 25% of them appearing once. CDR1 ENHRY and CDR2 SYGVKD come from the germline V gene. The CDR3 has 11 residues. Between the trimmed V and J ends, which lost 10 bases and 4 bases, there was a span of 11 bases. This clonotype was observed many times.

The material sequenced was peripheral blood mononuclear cells (PBMCs), taken when the disease was refractory, from a patient treated with antithyroid drugs. The source is a female donor with Graves disease. The chain has TRBV10-3 and TRBJ2-7; either TRBD1 or TRBD2 may fit D (5 bases each). CDR3 region: CATCEGYEQYF. CDR3 in DNA: TGTGCCACCTGTGAGGGGTACGAGCAGTACTTC.